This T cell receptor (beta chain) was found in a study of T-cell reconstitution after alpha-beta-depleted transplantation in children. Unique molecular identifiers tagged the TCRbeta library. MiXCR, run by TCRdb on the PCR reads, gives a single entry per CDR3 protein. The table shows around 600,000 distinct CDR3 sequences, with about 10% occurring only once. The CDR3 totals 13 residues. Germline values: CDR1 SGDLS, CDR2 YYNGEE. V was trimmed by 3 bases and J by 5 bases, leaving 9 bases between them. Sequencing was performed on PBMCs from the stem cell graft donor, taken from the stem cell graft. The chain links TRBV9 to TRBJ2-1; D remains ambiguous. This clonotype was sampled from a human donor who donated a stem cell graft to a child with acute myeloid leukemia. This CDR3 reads CASSALLDNEQFF. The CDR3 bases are TGTGCCAGCAGCGCCCTGTTGGACAATGAGCAGTTCTTC.